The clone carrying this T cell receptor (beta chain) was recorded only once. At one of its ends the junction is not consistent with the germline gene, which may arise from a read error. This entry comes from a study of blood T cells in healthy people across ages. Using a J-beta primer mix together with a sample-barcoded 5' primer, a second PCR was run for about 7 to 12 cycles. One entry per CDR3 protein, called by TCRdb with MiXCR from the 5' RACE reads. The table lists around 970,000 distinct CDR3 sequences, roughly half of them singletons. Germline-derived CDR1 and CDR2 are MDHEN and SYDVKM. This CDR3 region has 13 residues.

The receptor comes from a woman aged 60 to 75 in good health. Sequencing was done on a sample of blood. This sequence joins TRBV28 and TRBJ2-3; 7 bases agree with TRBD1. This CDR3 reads CATLNRGPDTRYF. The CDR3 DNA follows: TGTGCCACCCTCAACAGGGGTCCAGATACGCGGTATTTT.